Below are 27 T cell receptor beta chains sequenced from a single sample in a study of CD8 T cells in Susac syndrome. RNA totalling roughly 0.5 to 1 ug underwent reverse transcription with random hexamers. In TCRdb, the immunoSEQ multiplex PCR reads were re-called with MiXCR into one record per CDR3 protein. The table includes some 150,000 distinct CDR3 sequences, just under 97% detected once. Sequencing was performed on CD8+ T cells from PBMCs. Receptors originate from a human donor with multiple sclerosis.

The CDR3 spells CSVGFAGGNEQFF. The CDR3 nucleotides read TGCAGCGTTGGGTTCGCAGGGGGCAATGAGCAGTTCTTC. The rearrangement uses TRBV29-1 and TRBJ2-1; TRBD1 aligns across 7 bases. Trimming took 4 bases from V and 6 from J; bases not matched to a gene: 6. This CDR3 is 13 amino acids long. The germline V gene encodes CDR1 SQVTM and CDR2 ANQGSEA.

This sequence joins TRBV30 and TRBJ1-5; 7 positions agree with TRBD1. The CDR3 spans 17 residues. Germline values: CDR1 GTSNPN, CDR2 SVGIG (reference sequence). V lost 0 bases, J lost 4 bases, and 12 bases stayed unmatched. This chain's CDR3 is CAWSVNPNRGRNQPQHF. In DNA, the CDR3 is TGTGCCTGGAGTGTGAATCCCAACAGGGGTAGAAATCAGCCCCAGCATTTT.

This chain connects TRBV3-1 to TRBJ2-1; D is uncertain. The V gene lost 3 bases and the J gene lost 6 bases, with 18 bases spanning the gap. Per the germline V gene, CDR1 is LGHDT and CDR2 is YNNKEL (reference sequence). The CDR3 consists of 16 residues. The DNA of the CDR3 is TGTGCCAGCAGCCAGAAGAGGACGGTTTGGAGCAATGAGCAGTTCTTC. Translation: CASSQKRTVWSNEQFF.

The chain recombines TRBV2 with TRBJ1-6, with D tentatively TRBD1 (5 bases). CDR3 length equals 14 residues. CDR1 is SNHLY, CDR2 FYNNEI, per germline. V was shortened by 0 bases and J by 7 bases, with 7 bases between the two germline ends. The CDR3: CASSEAGANSPLHF. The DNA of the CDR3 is TGTGCCAGCAGTGAAGCTGGGGCAAATTCACCCCTCCACTTT.

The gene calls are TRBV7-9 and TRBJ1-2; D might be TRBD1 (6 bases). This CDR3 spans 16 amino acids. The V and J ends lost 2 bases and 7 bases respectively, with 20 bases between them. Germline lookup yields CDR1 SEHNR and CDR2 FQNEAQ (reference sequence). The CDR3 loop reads CASSLTNLDRTAGYTF. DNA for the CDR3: TGTGCCAGCAGCTTAACAAACCTGGACAGAACGGCTGGCTACACCTTC.

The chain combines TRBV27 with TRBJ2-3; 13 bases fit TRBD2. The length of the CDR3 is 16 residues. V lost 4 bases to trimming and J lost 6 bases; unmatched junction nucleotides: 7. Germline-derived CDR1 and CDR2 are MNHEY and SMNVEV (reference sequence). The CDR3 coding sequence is TGTGCCAGCAGTTCCGAACTAGCGGGGGGGCGGGATACGCAGTATTTT. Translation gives CASSSELAGGRDTQYF.

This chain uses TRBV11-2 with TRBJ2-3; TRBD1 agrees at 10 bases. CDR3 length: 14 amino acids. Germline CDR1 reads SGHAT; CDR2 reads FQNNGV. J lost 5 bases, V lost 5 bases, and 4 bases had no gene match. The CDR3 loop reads CASSPGTGEDTQYF. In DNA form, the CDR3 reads TGTGCCAGCAGCCCCGGGACAGGGGAAGATACGCAGTATTTT.

CDR3 nucleotide sequence: TGTGCCAGCAGCTTAGGGACCCAAGAGACCCAGTACTTC. It translates to CASSLGTQETQYF. The chain combines TRBV13 with TRBJ2-5, with D uncertain. The length of the CDR3 is 13 residues. Trimming stripped 0 bases from V and 1 base from J, with 3 bases between. The germline V gene encodes CDR1 PRHDT and CDR2 FYEKMQ (reference sequence).

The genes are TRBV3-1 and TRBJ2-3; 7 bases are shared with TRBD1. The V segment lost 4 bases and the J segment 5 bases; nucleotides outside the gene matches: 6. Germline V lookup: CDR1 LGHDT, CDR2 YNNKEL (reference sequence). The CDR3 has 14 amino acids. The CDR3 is CASSRRTGGDTQYF. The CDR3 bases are TGTGCCAGCAGCCGACGGACAGGTGGAGATACGCAGTATTTT.

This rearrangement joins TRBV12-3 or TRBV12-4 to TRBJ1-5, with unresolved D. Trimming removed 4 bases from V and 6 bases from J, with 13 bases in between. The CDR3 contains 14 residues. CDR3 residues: CASSSGGGSQPQHF. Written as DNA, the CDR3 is TGTGCCAGCAGTTCGGGAGGTGGGAGTCAGCCCCAGCATTTT.

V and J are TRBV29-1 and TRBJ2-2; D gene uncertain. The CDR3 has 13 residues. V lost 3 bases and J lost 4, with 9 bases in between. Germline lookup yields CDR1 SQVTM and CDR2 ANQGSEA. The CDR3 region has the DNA TGCAGCGTTGAGGTTTACCCCACCGGGGAGCTGTTTTTT. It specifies CSVEVYPTGELFF.

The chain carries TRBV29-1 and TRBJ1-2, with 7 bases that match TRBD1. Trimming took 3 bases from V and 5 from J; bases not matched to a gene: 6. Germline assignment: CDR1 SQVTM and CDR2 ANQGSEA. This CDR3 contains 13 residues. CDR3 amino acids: CSVDPDRAYGYTF. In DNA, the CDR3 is TGCAGCGTTGACCCCGACAGGGCTTATGGCTACACCTTC.

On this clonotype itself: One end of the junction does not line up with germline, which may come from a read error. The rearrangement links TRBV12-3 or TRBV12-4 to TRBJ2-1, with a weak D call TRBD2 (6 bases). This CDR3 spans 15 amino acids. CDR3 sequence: CASTLWGLQHNEQSF. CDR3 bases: TGTGCCAGCACCCTTTGGGGACTTCAACATAATGAGCAGTCCTTC.

Written as DNA, the CDR3 is TGTGCCAGCACCCTCGGGACGGATCTAAGCACAGATACGCAGTATTTT. Its protein is CASTLGTDLSTDTQYF. The chain couples TRBV5-4 to TRBJ2-3, with D perhaps given as TRBD1 or TRBD2 (5 bases each). Trimming shortened V by 6 bases and J by 0 bases, and 17 bases separated the two germline ends. CDR1 SGHNT and CDR2 YYREEE come from the germline V gene (reference sequence). This CDR3 comprises 16 residues.

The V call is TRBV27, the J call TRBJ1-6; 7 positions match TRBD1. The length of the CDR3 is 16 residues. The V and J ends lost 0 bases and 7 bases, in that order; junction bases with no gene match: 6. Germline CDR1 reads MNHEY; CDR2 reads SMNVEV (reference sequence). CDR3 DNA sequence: TGTGCCAGCAGTTTATCGGGGGGACAGTGGAATTCACCCCTCCACTTT. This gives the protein CASSLSGGQWNSPLHF.

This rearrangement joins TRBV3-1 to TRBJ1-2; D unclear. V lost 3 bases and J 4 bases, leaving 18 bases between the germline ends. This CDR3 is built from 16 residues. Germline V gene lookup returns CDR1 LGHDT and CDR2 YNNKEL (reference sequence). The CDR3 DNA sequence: TGTGCCAGCAGCCATTCCCTTCACCAGGCCCTCTATGGCTACACCTTC. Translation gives CASSHSLHQALYGYTF.

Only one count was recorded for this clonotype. The chain's CDR3 is CASSRGTQNTEAFF. For the CDR3, the DNA is TGTGCCAGCAGCCGGGGCACCCAGAACACTGAAGCTTTCTTT. V gene TRBV3-1 combines with J gene TRBJ1-1; possible D gene TRBD1, 5 bases. The CDR3 runs 14 residues. CDR1 and CDR2 from the germline V gene are LGHDT and YNNKEL (reference sequence). Trimming removed 4 bases from V and 1 base from J, with 10 bases in between.

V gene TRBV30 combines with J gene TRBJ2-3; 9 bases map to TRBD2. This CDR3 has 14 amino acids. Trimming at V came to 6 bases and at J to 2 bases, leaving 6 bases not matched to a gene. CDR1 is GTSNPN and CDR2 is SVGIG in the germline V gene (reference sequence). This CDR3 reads CACSGGTSTDTQYF. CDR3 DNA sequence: TGTGCCTGTAGCGGGGGTACATCCACAGATACGCAGTATTTT.

CDR3 nucleotides: TGTGCCAGCAGGCCCCGGGACGGACCCTACGAGCAGTACGTC. It encodes CASRPRDGPYEQYV. The V call is TRBV7-9, the J call TRBJ2-7; D tentatively reads TRBD1 or TRBD2 (5 bases each). Germline-derived CDR1 and CDR2 are SEHNR and FQNEAQ (reference sequence). The CDR3 is 14 residues long. V lost 6 bases to trimming and J lost 2 bases, with 14 bases between them.

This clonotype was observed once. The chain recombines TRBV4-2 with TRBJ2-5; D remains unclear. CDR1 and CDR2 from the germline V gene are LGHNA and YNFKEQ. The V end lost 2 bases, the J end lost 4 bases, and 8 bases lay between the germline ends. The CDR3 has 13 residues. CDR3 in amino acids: CASSQSVGETQYF. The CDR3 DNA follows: TGTGCCAGCAGCCAAAGTGTAGGAGAGACCCAGTACTTC.

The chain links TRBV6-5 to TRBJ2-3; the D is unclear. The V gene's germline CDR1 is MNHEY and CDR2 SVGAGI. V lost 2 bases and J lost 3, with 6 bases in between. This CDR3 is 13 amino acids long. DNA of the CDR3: TGTGCCAGCAGTTACGGTCCGACAGATACGCAGTATTTT. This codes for CASSYGPTDTQYF.

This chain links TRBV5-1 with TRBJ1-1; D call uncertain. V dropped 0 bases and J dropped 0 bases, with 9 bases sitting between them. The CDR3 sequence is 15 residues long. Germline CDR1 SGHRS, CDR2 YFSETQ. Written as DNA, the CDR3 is TGCGCCAGCAGCTTGGATCTGGGAATGAACACTGAAGCTTTCTTT. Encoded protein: CASSLDLGMNTEAFF.

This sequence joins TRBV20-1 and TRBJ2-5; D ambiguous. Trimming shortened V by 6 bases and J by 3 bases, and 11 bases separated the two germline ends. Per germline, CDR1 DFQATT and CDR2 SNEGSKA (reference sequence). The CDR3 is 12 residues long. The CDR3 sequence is CSATGKKETQYF. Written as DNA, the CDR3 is TGCAGTGCCACGGGCAAGAAAGAGACCCAGTACTTC.

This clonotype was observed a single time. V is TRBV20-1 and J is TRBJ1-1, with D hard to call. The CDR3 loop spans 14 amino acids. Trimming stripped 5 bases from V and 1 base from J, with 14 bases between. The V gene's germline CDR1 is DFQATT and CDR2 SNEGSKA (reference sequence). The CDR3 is CSAFFGWGNTEAFF. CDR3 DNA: TGCAGTGCTTTTTTCGGTTGGGGGAACACTGAAGCTTTCTTT.

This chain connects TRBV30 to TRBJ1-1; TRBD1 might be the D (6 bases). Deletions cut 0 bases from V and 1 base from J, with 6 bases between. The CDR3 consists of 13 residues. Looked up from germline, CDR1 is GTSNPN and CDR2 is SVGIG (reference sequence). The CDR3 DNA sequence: TGTGCCTGGAGTGTACAGGGGAACACTGAAGCTTTCTTT. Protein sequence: CAWSVQGNTEAFF.

In DNA form, the CDR3 reads TGCAGCGCCGAAGGAGGGTTCTCTGGGGCCAACGTCCTGACTTTC. This codes for CSAEGGFSGANVLTF. This chain uses TRBV29-1 with TRBJ2-6, with D tentatively TRBD2 (6 bases). Trimming took off 7 bases at V and 0 bases at J, with 13 bases between the two ends. This CDR3 comprises 15 residues. Germline loops: CDR1 SQVTM, CDR2 ANQGSEA.

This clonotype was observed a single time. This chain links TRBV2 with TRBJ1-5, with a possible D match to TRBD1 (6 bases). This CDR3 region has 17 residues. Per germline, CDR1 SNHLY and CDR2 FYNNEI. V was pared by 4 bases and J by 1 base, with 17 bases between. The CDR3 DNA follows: TGTGCCAGCAGTGTCCCAAACACAGGGTTCAGCAATCAGCCCCAGCATTTT. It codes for CASSVPNTGFSNQPQHF. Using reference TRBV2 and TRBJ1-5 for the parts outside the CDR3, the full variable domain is EPEVTQTPSHQVTQMGQEVILRCVPISNHLYFYWYRQILGQKVEFLVSFYNNEISEKSEIFDDQFSVERPDGSNFTLKIRSTKLEDSAMYFCASSVPNTGFSNQPQHFGDGTRLSIL.